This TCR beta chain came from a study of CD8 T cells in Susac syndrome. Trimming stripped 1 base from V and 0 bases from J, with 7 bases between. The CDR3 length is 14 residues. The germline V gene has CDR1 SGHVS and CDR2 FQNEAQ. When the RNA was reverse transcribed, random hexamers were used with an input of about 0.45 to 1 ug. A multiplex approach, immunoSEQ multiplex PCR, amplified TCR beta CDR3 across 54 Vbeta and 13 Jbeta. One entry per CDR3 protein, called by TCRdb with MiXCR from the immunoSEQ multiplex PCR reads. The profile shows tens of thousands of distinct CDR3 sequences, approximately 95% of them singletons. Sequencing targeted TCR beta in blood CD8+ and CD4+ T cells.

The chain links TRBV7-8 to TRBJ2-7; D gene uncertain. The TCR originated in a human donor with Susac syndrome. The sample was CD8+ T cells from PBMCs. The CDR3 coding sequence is TGTGCCAGCAGCTTAGTGGACCTCTCCTACGAGCAGTACTTC. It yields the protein CASSLVDLSYEQYF.